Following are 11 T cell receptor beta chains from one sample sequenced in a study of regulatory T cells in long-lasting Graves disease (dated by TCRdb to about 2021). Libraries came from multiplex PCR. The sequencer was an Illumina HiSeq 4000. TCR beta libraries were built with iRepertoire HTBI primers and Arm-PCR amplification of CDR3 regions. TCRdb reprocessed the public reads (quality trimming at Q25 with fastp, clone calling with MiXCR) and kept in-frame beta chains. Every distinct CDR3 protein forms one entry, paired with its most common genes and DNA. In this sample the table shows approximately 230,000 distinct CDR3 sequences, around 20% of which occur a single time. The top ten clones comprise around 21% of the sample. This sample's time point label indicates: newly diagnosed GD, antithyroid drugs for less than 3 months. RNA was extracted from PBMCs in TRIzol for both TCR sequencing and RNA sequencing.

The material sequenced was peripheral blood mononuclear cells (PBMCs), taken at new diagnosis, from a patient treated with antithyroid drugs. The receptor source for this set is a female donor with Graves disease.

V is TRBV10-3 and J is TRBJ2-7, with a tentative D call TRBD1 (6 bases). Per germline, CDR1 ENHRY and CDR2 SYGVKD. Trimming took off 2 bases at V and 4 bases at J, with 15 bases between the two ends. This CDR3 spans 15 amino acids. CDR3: CAISERWDNKYEQYF. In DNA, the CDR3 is TGTGCCATCAGTGAGCGTTGGGACAACAAATACGAGCAGTACTTC.

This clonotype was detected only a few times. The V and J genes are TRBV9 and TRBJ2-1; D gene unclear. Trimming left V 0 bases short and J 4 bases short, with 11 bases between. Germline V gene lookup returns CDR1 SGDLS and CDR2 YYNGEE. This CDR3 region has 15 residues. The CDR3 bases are TGTGCCAGCAGCGTAGATCAGAACGCTTACAATGAGCAGTTCTTC. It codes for CASSVDQNAYNEQFF.

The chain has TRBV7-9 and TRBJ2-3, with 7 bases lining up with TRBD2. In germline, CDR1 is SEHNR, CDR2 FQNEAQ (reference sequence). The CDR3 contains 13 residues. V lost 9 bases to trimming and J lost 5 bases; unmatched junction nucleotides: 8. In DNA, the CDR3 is TGTGCCAGTGGAGTGGCGGGAGAAGATACGCAGTATTTT. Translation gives CASGVAGEDTQYF.

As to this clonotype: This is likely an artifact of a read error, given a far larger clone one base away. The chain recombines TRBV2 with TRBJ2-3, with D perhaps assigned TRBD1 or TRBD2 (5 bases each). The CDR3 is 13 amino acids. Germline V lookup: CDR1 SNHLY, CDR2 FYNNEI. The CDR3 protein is CASSRGEGTEALF. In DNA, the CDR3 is TGTGCCAGCAGTCGGGGCGAGGGCACTGAAGCTCTCTTT.

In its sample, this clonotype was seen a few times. CDR3 coding DNA: TGCAGTGCTACTAGGCCGGGGAGCAATCAGCCCCAGCATTTT. It translates to CSATRPGSNQPQHF. This chain uses TRBV20-1 with TRBJ1-5; D gene unclear. V lost 4 bases to trimming and J lost 1 base, with 11 bases between them. Germline CDR1 and CDR2: DFQATT and SNEGSKA (reference sequence). The CDR3 totals 14 residues.

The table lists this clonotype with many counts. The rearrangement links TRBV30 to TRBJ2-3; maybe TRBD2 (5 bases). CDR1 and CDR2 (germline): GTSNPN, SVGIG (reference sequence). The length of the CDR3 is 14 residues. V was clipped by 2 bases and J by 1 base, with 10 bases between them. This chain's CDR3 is CAWSRGWGTDTQYF. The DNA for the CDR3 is TGTGCCTGGAGTCGAGGGTGGGGCACAGATACGCAGTATTTT. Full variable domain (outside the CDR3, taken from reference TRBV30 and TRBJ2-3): SQTIHQWPATLVQPVGSPLSLECTVEGTSNPNLYWYRQAAGRGLQLLFYSVGIGQISSEVPQNLSASRPQDRQFILSSKKLLLSDSGFYLCAWSRGWGTDTQYFGPGTRLTVL.

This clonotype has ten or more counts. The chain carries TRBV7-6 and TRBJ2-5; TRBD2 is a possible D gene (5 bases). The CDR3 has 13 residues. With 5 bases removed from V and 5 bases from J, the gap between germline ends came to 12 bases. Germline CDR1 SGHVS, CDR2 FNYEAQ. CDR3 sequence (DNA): TGTGCCAGCAGCCCAAACGGGGAGGAGACCCAGTACTTC. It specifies CASSPNGEETQYF.

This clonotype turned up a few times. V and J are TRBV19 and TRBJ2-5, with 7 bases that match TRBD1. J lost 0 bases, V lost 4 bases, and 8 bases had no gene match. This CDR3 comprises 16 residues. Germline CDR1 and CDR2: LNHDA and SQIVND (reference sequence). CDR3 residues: CASSTVWDSYQETQYF. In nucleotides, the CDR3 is TGTGCCAGTAGTACCGTTTGGGACAGTTACCAAGAGACCCAGTACTTC.

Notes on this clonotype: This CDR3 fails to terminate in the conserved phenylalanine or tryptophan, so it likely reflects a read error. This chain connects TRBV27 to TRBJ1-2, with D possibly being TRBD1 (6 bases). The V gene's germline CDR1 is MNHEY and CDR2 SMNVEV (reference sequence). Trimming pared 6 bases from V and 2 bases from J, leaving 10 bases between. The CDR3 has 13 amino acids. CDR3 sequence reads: CASSPGQNYGYTS. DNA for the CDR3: TGTGCCAGCAGCCCAGGACAGAACTATGGCTACACCTCC.

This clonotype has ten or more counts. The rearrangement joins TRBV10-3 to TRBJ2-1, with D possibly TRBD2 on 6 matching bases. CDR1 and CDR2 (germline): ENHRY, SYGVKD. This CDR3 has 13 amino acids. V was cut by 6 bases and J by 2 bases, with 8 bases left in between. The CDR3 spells CAIRERAYNEQFF. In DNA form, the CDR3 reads TGTGCCATCAGGGAGCGGGCCTACAATGAGCAGTTCTTC.

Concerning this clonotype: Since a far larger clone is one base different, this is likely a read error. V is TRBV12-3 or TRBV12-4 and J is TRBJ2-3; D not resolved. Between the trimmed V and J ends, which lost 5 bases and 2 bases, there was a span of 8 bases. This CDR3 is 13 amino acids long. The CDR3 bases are TGTGCCAGCAGTGAGCTCTTCACAGATACGCAGTATTTT. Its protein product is CASSELFTDTQYF.